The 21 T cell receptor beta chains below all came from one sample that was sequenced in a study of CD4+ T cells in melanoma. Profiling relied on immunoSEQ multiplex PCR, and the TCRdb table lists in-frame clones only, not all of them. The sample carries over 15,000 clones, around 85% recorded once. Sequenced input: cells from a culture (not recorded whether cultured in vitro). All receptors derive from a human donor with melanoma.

CDR3: CASSLSRAAFF. CDR3 DNA sequence: TGTGCCAGCAGCCTCTCTAGAGCTGCTTTCTTT. The V call is TRBV16, the J call TRBJ1-1; no clear D gene. CDR3 length: 11 residues. Trimming pared 4 bases from V and 11 bases from J, leaving 11 bases between. CDR1 is KGHSY and CDR2 is FQNENV in the germline V gene.

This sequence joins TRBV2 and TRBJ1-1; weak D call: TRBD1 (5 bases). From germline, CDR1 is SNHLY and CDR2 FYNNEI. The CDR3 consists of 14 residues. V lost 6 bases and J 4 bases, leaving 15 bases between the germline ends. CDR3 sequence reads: CASRGQGGFTEAFF. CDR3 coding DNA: TGTGCCAGCAGAGGCCAGGGAGGGTTCACTGAAGCTTTCTTT.

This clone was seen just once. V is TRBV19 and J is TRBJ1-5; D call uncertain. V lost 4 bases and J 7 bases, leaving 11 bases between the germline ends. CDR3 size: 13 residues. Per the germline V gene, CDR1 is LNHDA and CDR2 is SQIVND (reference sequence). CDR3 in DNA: TGTGCCAGTAGTACGAGCCAATACCAGCCCCAGCATTTT. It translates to CASSTSQYQPQHF. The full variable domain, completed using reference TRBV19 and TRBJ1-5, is DGGITQSPKYLFRKEGQNVTLSCEQNLNHDAMYWYRQDPGQGLRLIYYSQIVNDFQKGDIAEGYSVSREKKESFPLTVTSAQKNPTAFYLCASSTSQYQPQHFGDGTRLSIL.

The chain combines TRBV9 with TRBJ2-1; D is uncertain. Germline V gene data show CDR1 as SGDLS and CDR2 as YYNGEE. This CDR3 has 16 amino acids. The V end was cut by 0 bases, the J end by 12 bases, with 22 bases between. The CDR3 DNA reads TGTGCCAGCAGCGTAGAATCCCGGACCCCACTCAGTTGGCAGTTCTTC. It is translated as CASSVESRTPLSWQFF.

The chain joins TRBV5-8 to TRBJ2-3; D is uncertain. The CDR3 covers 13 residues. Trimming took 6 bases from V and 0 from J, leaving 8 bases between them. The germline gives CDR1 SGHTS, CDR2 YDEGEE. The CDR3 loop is CASNHPSTDTQYF. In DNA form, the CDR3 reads TGTGCCAGCAATCATCCTAGCACAGATACGCAGTATTTT.

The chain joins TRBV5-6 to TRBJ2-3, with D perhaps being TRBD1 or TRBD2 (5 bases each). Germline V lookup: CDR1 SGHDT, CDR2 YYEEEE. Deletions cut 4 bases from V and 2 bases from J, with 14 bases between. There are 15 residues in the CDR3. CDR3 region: CASSGGLFSTDTQYF. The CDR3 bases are TGTGCCAGCAGCGGGGGTTTATTTTCCACAGATACGCAGTATTTT.

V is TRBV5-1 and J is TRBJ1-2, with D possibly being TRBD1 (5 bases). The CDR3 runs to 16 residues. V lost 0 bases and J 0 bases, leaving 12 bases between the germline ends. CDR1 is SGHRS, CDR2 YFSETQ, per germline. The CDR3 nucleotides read TGCGCCAGCAGCTTGGAGGTAGACAGAGCTAACTATGGCTACACCTTC. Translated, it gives CASSLEVDRANYGYTF.

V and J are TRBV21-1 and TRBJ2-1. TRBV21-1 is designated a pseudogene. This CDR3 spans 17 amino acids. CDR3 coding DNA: TGTGCCACCGAGACAGGGGATAGGACTAGCCCCCACAATGAGCAGTTCTTC. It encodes CATETGDRTSPHNEQFF.

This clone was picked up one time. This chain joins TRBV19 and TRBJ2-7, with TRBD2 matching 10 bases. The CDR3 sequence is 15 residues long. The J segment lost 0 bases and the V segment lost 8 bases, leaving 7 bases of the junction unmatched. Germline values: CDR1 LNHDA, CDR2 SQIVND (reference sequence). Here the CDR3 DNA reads TGTGCCAGTCAGCCTAGCGGGGGCCTCTCCTACGAGCAGTACTTC. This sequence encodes CASQPSGGLSYEQYF.

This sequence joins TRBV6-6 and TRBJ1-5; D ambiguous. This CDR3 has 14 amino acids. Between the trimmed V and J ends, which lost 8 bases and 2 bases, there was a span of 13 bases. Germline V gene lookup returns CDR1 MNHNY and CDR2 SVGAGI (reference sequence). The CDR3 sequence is CASLTNRGNQPQHF. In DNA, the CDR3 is TGTGCCAGCCTTACTAATCGGGGCAATCAGCCCCAGCATTTT.

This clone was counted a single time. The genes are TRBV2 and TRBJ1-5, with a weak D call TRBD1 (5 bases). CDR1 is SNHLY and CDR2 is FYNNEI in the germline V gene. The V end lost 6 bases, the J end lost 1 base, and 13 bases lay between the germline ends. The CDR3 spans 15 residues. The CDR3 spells CASRRVEGSNQPQHF. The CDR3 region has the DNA TGTGCCAGCAGGAGGGTAGAGGGGAGCAATCAGCCCCAGCATTTT.

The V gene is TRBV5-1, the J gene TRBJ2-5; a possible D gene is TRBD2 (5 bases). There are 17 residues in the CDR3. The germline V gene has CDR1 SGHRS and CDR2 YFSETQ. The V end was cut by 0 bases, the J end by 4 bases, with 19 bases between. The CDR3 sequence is CASSLGPWVRELETQYF. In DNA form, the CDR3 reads TGCGCCAGCAGCTTGGGCCCGTGGGTCCGGGAACTAGAGACCCAGTACTTC.

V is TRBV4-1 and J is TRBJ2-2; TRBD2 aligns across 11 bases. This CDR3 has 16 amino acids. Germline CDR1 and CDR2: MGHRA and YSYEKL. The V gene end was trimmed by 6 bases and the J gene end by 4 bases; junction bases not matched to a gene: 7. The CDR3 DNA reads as TGCGCCAGCAGGGTAGCGGGGGGGTTGATCACCGGGGAGCTGTTTTTT. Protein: CASRVAGGLITGELFF.

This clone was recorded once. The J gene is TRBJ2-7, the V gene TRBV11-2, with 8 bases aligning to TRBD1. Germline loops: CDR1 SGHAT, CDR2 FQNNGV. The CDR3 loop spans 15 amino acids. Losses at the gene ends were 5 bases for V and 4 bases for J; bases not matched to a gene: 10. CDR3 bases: TGTGCCAGCAGCACATACAGGGGGGAAGGGTACGAGCAGTACTTC. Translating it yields CASSTYRGEGYEQYF.

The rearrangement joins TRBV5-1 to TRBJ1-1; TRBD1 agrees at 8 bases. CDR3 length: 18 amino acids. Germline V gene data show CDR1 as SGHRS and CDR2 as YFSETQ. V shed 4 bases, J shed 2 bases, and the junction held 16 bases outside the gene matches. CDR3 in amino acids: CASSARQGQAVRNTEAFF. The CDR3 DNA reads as TGCGCCAGCAGCGCCCGACAGGGGCAGGCGGTACGAAACACTGAAGCTTTCTTT.

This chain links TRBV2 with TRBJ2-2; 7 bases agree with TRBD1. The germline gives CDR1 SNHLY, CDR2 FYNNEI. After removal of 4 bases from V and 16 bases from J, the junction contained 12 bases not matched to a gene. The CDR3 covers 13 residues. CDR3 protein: CASSATGASGWFF. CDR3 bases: TGTGCCAGCAGTGCAACAGGGGCCTCTGGATGGTTTTTT.

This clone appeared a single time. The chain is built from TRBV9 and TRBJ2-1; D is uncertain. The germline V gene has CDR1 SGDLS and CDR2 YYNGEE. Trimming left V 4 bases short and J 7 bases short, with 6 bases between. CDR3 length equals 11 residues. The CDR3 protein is CASSHRNEQFF. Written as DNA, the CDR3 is TGTGCCAGCAGCCATCGAAATGAGCAGTTCTTC.

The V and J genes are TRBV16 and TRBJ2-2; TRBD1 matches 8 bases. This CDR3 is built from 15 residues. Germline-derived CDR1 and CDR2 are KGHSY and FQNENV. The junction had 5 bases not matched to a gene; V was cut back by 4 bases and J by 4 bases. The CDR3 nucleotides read TGTGCCAGCAGCCCAGGACAGGGTATCACCGGGGAGCTGTTTTTT. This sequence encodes CASSPGQGITGELFF.

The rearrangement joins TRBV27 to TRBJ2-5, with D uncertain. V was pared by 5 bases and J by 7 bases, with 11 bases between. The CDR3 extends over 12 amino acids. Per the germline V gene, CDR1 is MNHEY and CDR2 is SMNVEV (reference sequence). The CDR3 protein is CASSTRLGTQYF. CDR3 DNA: TGTGCCAGCAGTACCCGCCTGGGGACCCAGTACTTC.

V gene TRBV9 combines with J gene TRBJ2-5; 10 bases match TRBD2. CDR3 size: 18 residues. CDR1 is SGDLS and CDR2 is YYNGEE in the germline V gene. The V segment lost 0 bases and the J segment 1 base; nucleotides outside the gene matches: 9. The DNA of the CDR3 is TGTGCCAGCAGCGTAGGGCCTAGCGGGGGACCCATCCAAGAGACCCAGTACTTC. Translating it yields CASSVGPSGGPIQETQYF.

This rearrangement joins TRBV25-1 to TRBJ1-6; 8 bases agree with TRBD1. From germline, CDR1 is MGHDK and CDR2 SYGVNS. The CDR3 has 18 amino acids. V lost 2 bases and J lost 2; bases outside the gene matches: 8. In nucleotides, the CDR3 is TGTGCCAGCAGTGAAAGGCAGGGGGCGGCCACCTATAATTCACCCCTCCACTTT. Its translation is CASSERQGAATYNSPLHF. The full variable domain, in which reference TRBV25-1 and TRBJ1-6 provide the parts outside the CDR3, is EADIYQTPRYLVIGTGKKITLECSQTMGHDKMYWYQQDPGMELHLIHYSYGVNSTEKGDLSSESTVSRIRTEHFPLTLESARPSHTSQYLCASSERQGAATYNSPLHFGNGTRLTVT.